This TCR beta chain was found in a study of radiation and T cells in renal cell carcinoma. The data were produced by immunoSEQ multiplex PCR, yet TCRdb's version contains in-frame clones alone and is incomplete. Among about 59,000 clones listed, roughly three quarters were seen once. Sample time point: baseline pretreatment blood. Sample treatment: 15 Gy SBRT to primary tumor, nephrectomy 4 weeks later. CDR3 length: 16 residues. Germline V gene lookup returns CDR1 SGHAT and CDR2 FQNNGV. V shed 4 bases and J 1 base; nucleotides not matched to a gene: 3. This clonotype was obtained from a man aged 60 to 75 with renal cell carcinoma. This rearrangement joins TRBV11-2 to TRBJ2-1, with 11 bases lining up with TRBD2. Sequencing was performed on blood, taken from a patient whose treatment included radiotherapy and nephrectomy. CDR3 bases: TGTGCCAGCAGCTCGACTAGCGGGAAATCCTACAATGAGCAGTTCTTC. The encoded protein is CASSSTSGKSYNEQFF.